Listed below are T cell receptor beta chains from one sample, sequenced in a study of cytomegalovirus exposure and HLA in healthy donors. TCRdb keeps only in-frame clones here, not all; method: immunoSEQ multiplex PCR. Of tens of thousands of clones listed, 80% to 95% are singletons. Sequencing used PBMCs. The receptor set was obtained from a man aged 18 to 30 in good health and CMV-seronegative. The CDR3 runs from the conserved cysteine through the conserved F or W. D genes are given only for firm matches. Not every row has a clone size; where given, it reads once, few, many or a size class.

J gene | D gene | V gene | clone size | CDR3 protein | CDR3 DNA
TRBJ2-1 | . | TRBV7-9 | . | CASSPTLDSYNEQFF | TGTGCCAGCAGCCCCACCCTGGACAGCTACAATGAGCAGTTCTTC
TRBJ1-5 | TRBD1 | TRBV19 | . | CASSLGQLFNQPQHF | TGTGCCAGTAGTTTGGGACAGCTCTTCAATCAGCCCCAGCATTTT
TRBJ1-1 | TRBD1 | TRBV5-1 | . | CASSSTPGQELNTEAFF | TGCGCCAGCAGCTCGACCCCGGGACAGGAATTGAACACTGAAGCTTTCTTT
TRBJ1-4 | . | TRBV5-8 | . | CASSHSLNEKLFF | TGTGCCAGCAGCCACAGCCTTAATGAAAAACTGTTTTTT
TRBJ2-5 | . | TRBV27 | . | CASSTIGGGGEETQYF | TGTGCCAGCAGCACGATAGGAGGGGGGGGTGAAGAGACCCAGTACTTC
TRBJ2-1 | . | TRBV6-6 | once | CASSLQVTQFF | TGTGCCAGCAGCCTCCAAGTGACTCAGTTCTTC
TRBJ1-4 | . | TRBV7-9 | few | CASSAYRDFNEKLFF | TGTGCCAGCAGCGCATACCGGGACTTTAATGAAAAACTGTTTTTT
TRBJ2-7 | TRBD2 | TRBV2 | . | CASSGGRLGLAGAGQYF | TGTGCCAGCAGTGGAGGGAGATTAGGACTAGCGGGAGCCGGGCAGTACTTC
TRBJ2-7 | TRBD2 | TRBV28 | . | CASSLASGFYEQYF | TGTGCCAGCAGTTTGGCTAGCGGCTTTTACGAGCAGTACTTC
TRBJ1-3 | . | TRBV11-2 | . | CASSLDRPGHRLVGNTIYF | TGTGCCAGCAGCTTAGATCGTCCAGGTCATCGCTTAGTCGGAAACACCATATATTTT
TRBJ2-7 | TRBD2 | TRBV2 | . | CASSESGARSSYEQYF | TGTGCCAGCAGTGAAAGCGGGGCTCGATCCTCCTACGAGCAGTACTTC
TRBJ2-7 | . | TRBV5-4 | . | CASSFAGQVYEQYF | TGTGCCAGCAGCTTCGCAGGGCAGGTCTACGAGCAGTACTTC
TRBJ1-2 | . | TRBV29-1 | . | CSVEVRVHYGYTF | TGCAGCGTTGAGGTCAGGGTACACTATGGCTACACCTTC
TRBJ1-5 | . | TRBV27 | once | CASSPRENQPQHF | TGTGCCAGCAGCCCCCGGGAAAATCAGCCCCAGCATTTT